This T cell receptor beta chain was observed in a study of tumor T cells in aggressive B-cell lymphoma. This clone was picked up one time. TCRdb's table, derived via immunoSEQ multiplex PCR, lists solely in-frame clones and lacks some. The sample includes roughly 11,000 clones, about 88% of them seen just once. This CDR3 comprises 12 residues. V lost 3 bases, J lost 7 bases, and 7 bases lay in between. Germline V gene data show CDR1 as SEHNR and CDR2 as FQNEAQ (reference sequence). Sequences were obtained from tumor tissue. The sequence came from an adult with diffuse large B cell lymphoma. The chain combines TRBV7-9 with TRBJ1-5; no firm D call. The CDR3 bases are TGTGCCAGCAGCTTCGGGGAACAGCCCCAGCATTTT. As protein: CASSFGEQPQHF.